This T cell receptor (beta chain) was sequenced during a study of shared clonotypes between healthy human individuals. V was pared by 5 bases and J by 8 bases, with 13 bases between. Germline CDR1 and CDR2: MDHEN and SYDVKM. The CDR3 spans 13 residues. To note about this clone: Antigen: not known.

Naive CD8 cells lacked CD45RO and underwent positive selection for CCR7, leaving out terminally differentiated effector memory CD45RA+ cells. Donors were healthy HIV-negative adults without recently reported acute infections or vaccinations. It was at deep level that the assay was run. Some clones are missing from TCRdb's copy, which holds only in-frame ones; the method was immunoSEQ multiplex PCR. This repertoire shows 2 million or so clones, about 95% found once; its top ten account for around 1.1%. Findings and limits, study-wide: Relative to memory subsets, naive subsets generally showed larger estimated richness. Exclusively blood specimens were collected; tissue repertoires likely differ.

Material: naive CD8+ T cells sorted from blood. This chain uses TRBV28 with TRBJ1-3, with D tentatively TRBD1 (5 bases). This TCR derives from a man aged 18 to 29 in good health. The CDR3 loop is CASSLGAGDTIYF. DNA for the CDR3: TGTGCCAGCAGTCTCGGGGCCGGGGACACCATATATTTT.